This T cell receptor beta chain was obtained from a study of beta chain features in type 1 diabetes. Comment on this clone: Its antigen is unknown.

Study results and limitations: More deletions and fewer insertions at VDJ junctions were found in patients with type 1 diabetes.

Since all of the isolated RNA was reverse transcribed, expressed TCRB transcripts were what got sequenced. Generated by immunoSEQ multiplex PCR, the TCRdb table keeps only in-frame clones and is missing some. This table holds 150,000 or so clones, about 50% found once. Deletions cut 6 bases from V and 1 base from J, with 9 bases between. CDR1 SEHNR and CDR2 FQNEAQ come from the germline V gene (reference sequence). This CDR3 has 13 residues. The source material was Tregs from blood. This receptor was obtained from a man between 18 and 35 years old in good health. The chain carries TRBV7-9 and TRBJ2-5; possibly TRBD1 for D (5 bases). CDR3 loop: CASSPGFQETQYF. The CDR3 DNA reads TGTGCCAGCAGTCCAGGGTTCCAAGAGACCCAGTACTTC.